This TCR beta chain was obtained from a study of blood T cell repertoires in COVID-19. Looking at the study overall: Acute and convalescent COVID-19 specimens originated in the United States, Italy and Spain. The analysed material was cDNA or gDNA that came from T cells, B-cell-depleted T cells, or PBMCs.

Generated by immunoSEQ multiplex PCR, the TCRdb table keeps only in-frame clones and is missing some. Among 200,000 or so clones listed, 80% to 90% were seen once. Seattle's cohort entered during active infection and was followed longitudinally. The sequenced material came from peripheral blood. The sequence was obtained from a woman of 80 years or more with COVID-19, enrolled during active disease.

The CDR3 spells CASKVGQGTDTQYF. The CDR3 region has the DNA TGTGCCAGCAAGGTCGGACAGGGCACAGATACGCAGTATTTT. J is TRBJ2-3 and V is TRBV2; the match to TRBD1 covers 7 bases. Looked up from germline, CDR1 is SNHLY and CDR2 is FYNNEI. The CDR3 extends over 14 amino acids. With V trimmed by 7 bases and J by 1 base, 5 bases remained unmatched.